These 19 T cell receptor beta chains were sequenced from one sample in a study of T cell repertoires in cytomegalovirus infection. TCRdb reprocessed the reads via MiXCR and lists one record per CDR3 protein. The top ten clones hold roughly 2.8% of a sample with about 740,000 distinct CDR3 sequences, under 40% of them seen once. The material sequenced was PBMCs. These receptors all stem from a human donor in good health (CMV status not recorded). Some clones in this sample may be carry-over from other donors' samples.

This clonotype was picked up a small number of times. This chain joins TRBV7-9 and TRBJ1-4; 9 positions match TRBD1. CDR3 size: 15 residues. The V segment lost 3 bases and the J segment 7 bases; nucleotides outside the gene matches: 6. The V gene's germline CDR1 is SEHNR and CDR2 FQNEAQ (reference sequence). As DNA, the CDR3 is TGTGCCAGCAGCTTTACAGGGGGCAGGTCTGAAAAACTGTTTTTT. Its protein is CASSFTGGRSEKLFF.

Many counts were recorded for this clonotype. The J gene is TRBJ1-5, the V gene TRBV28, with D possibly being TRBD1 (6 bases). The CDR3 runs 15 residues. V was trimmed by 8 bases and J by 2 bases, leaving 16 bases between them. Germline V lookup: CDR1 MDHEN, CDR2 SYDVKM. The CDR3, as DNA: TGTGCCAGCTGTCGTGGGGGGGCTGGCAATCAGCCCCAGCATTTT. Its translation: CASCRGGAGNQPQHF. The complete variable domain, with remaining parts taken from reference TRBV28 and TRBJ1-5, reads DVKVTQSSRYLVKRTGEKVFLECVQDMDHENMFWYRQDPGLGLRLIYFSYDVKMKEKGDIPEGYSVSREKKERFSLILESASTNQTSMYLCASCRGGAGNQPQHFGDGTRLSIL.

This chain connects TRBV12-3 or TRBV12-4 to TRBJ2-1; 9 bases fit TRBD1. CDR3 length equals 14 residues. Trimming took 4 bases from V and 8 from J; bases not matched to a gene: 6. The CDR3 loop is CASSWDRDDHEQFF. CDR3 sequence (DNA): TGTGCCAGCAGTTGGGACAGGGATGACCATGAGCAGTTCTTC.

This clonotype has only one observation. Here the CDR3 reads CASSQGTGVGYTF. CDR3 nucleotide sequence: TGTGCCAGCAGTCAAGGGACAGGGGTTGGCTACACCTTC. The chain employs TRBV7-3 and TRBJ1-2; 10 bases fit TRBD1. The CDR3 has 13 amino acids. CDR1 and CDR2 (germline): SGHTA, FQGTGA. V trimming: 6 bases; J trimming: 7 bases; junction bases outside the gene matches: 5.

This rearrangement joins TRBV19 to TRBJ2-7; D may be TRBD1 (5 bases). The CDR3 runs 14 residues. Deletions cut 6 bases from V and 0 bases from J, with 12 bases between. CDR1 and CDR2 (germline): LNHDA, SQIVND (reference sequence). This CDR3 is CASSHDSHSYEQYF. CDR3 nucleotides: TGTGCCAGTAGCCACGACAGTCACTCCTACGAGCAGTACTTC.

This clonotype occurred many times. The chain is built from TRBV7-8 and TRBJ2-3, with 9 bases that match TRBD2. Losses at the gene ends were 6 bases for V and 2 bases for J; bases not matched to a gene: 3. CDR1 is SGHVS, CDR2 FQNEAQ, per germline. The length of the CDR3 is 14 residues. CDR3: CASRGGGATDTQYF. The DNA of the CDR3 is TGTGCCAGCAGGGGCGGGGGGGCCACAGATACGCAGTATTTT.

This clonotype occurred a few times. J is TRBJ2-7 and V is TRBV19, with 9 bases that match TRBD1. The CDR3 runs to 15 residues. The germline CDR1 and CDR2 sequences are LNHDA and SQIVND (reference sequence). V dropped 6 bases and J dropped 5; count of bases not matched to a gene: 11. The CDR3 bases are TGTGCCAGTAGCCCGGGACAGGGCATCCCCCACGAGCAGTACTTC. Its translation: CASSPGQGIPHEQYF.

This chain joins TRBV5-4 and TRBJ2-1, with TRBD1 identical over 12 bases. This CDR3 contains 15 residues. Trimming removed 4 bases from V and 9 bases from J; junction bases left unmatched: 8. Germline CDR1 and CDR2: SGHNT and YYREEE (reference sequence). CDR3 bases: TGTGCCAGCAGCCCGGGACAGGGGGCCAATCCTGAGCAGTTCTTC. This encodes CASSPGQGANPEQFF. Together with reference TRBV5-4 and TRBJ2-1, the CDR3 gives the full variable domain: ETGVTQSPTHLIKTRGQQVTLRCSSQSGHNTVSWYQQALGQGPQFIFQYYREEENGRGNFPPRFSGLQFPNYSSELNVNALELDDSALYLCASSPGQGANPEQFFGPGTRLTVL.

The chain couples TRBV5-5 to TRBJ2-1, with D possibly TRBD1 on 5 matching bases. Deletions cut 3 bases from V and 6 bases from J, with 19 bases between. Germline V gene sequence: CDR1 SGHKS, CDR2 YYEKEE (reference sequence). The CDR3 totals 16 residues. The CDR3 sequence is CASSSLLSDSPNEQFF. CDR3 bases: TGTGCCAGCAGCTCCCTTCTTTCCGACAGTCCCAATGAGCAGTTCTTC.

The CDR3 DNA reads as TGTGCCAGCGCTCCAGGGGAGACCCAGTACTTC. It specifies CASAPGETQYF. V is TRBV6-2 or TRBV6-3 and J is TRBJ2-5; weak D call: TRBD1 (5 bases). Trimming stripped 8 bases from V and 5 bases from J, with 9 bases between. This CDR3 comprises 11 residues. Germline values: CDR1 MNHEY, CDR2 SVGEGT.

This rearrangement joins TRBV29-1 to TRBJ1-1; D is uncertain. CDR1 is SQVTM, CDR2 ANQGSEA, per germline. Trimming took off 4 bases at V and 8 bases at J, with 11 bases between the two ends. The CDR3 consists of 11 residues. The CDR3 region is CSVAGYREAFF. For the CDR3, the DNA is TGCAGCGTTGCGGGATACAGAGAAGCTTTCTTT. Filled out from reference TRBV29-1 and TRBJ1-1, the complete variable domain reads SAVISQKPSRDICQRGTSLTIQCQVDSQVTMMFWYRQQPGQSLTLIATANQGSEATYESGFVIDKFPISRPNLTFSTLTVSNMSPEDSSIYLCSVAGYREAFFGQGTRLTVV.

The CDR3 reads CASSPNYGQRMVETQYF. In DNA, the CDR3 is TGTGCCAGTAGTCCAAACTACGGACAGCGGATGGTGGAGACCCAGTACTTC. V usage is TRBV19 and J usage is TRBJ2-5; D may be TRBD1 (6 bases). The CDR3 is 17 amino acids. Germline CDR1 LNHDA, CDR2 SQIVND (reference sequence). Between the trimmed V and J ends, which lost 5 bases and 5 bases, there was a span of 24 bases.

V and J are TRBV6-1 and TRBJ1-2, with D possibly matching TRBD1 (5 bases). This CDR3 comprises 14 residues. Germline CDR1 is MNHNS and CDR2 is SASEGT. Trimming stripped 4 bases from V and 7 bases from J, with 16 bases between. The CDR3 nucleotides read TGTGCCAGCAGTGTATCGGGGACGGGTTTTGGCTACACCTTC. This gives the protein CASSVSGTGFGYTF.

The chain links TRBV5-1 to TRBJ2-7; the D is unclear. Germline CDR1 and CDR2: SGHRS and YFSETQ. V lost 3 bases and J lost 5, with 9 bases in between. The CDR3 sequence is 12 residues long. The CDR3 loop is CASSSDTDEQYF. In DNA form, the CDR3 reads TGCGCCAGCAGCTCTGACACGGACGAGCAGTACTTC. The whole variable domain, remainder taken from reference TRBV5-1 and TRBJ2-7, is KAGVTQTPRYLIKTRGQQVTLSCSPISGHRSVSWYQQTPGQGLQFLFEYFSETQRNKGNFPGRFSGRQFSNSRSEMNVSTLELGDSALYLCASSSDTDEQYFGPGTRLTVT.

Notes on this clonotype: At one of its ends the junction is not consistent with the germline gene, which may arise from a read error. V gene TRBV4-1 combines with J gene TRBJ2-2; 14 bases fit TRBD2. There are 18 residues in the CDR3. Germline V gene data show CDR1 as MGHRA and CDR2 as YSYEKL. CDR3 in amino acids: CASSPHPGLAGGSGELFF. In nucleotides, the CDR3 is TGTGCCAGCAGCCCCCACCCCGGACTAGCGGGAGGTAGCGGGGAGCTGTTTTTT.

V usage is TRBV5-4 and J usage is TRBJ1-1; 8 bases line up with TRBD1. The V gene's germline CDR1 is SGHNT and CDR2 YYREEE (reference sequence). This CDR3 is built from 16 residues. Losses at the gene ends were 4 bases for V and 0 bases for J; bases not matched to a gene: 8. This CDR3 reads CASSRDRGQMNTEAFF. CDR3 bases: TGTGCCAGCAGCCGAGACAGGGGACAGATGAACACTGAAGCTTTCTTT.

This clonotype was observed a few times. The rearrangement joins TRBV28 to TRBJ1-2; 8 bases agree with TRBD1. Trimming at V came to 5 bases and at J to 5 bases, leaving 7 bases not matched to a gene. CDR1 and CDR2 from the germline V gene are MDHEN and SYDVKM. This CDR3 is built from 14 residues. CDR3 nucleotide sequence: TGTGCCAGCAGTCCGCGGACAGGGAAGTATGGCTACACCTTC. Protein sequence: CASSPRTGKYGYTF.

The chain links TRBV7-8 to TRBJ2-7; D might be TRBD1 (6 bases). Germline V gene data show CDR1 as SGHVS and CDR2 as FQNEAQ. With 5 bases removed from V and 5 bases from J, the gap between germline ends came to 22 bases. The CDR3 runs to 16 residues. Here the CDR3 DNA reads TGTGCCAGCAGCCTACTAGGACAGTCGGATTGGGACGAGCAGTACTTC. This codes for CASSLLGQSDWDEQYF.

Turning to this clonotype: This may arise from a read error, as a much more abundant clone is one base away. The rearrangement links TRBV7-6 to TRBJ1-3, with D possibly TRBD1 on 6 matching bases. CDR1 and CDR2 (germline): SGHVS, FNYEAQ. This CDR3 contains 18 residues. CDR3 residues: CVSSLGLLQGSRGNTIYF. The CDR3 DNA reads TGTGTCAGCAGCTTAGGGTTGCTACAGGGTTCGAGGGGGAACACCATATATTTT.